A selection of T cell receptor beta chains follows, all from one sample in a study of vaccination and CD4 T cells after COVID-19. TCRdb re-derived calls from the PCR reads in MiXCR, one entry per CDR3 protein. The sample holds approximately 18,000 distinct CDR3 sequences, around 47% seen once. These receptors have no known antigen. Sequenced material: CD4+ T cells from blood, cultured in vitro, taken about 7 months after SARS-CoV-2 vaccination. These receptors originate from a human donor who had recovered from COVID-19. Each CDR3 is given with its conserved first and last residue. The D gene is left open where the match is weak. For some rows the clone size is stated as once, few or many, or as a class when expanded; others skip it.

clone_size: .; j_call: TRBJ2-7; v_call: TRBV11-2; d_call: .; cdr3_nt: TGTGCCAGCAGCTTAGCGGCAGTGTACTACGAGCAGTACTTC; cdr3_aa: CASSLAAVYYEQYF
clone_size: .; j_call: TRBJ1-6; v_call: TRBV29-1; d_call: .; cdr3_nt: TGCAGCGTTTGGGACGGCGCTCATTCACCCCTCCACTTT; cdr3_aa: CSVWDGAHSPLHF
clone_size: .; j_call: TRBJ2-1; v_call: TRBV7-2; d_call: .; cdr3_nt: TGTGCCAGCAGCCTAGAATGGGACCCCGGCAATGAGCAGTTCTTC; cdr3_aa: CASSLEWDPGNEQFF
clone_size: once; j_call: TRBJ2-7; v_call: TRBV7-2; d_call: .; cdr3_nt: TGTGCCAGCAGCTTATTCCGGGCCTCCTACGAGCAGTACTTC; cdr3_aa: CASSLFRASYEQYF
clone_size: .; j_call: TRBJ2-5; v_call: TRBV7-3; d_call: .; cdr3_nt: TGTGCCAGCAGCTCCGGTGTGGGTGAGACCCAGTACTTC; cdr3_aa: CASSSGVGETQYF
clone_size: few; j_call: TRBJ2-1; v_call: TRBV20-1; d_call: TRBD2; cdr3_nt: TGCAGTGCGGAGTCTCAGCGGGGGTCCTACAATGAGCAGTTCTTC; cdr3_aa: CSAESQRGSYNEQFF
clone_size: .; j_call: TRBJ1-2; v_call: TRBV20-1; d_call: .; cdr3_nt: TGCAGTGCAAGCACAGGGCCTTGGGTCTATGGCTACACCTTC; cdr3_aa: CSASTGPWVYGYTF
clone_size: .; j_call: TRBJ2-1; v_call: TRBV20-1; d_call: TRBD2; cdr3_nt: TGCAGTGCTAGAGACTCCACTAGCGGGAGCTATGAGCAGTTCTTC; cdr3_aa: CSARDSTSGSYEQFF
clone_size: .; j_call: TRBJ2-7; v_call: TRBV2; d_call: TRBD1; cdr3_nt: TGTGCCAGCAGTGAATGGGGACAGGGCGCCGAGCAGTACTTC; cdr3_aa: CASSEWGQGAEQYF
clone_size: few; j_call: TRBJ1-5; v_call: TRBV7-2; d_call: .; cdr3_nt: TGTGCCAGCAGCCCGGACACCGATCAGCCCCAGCATTTT; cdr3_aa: CASSPDTDQPQHF
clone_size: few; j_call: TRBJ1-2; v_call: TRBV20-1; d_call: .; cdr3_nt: TGCAGTGCTAGGAAGGGCTCGGATGGCTACACCTTC; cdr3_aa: CSARKGSDGYTF
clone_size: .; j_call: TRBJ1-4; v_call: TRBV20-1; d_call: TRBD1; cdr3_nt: TGCAGTGCTAAAAGACAGGGTTGGGAAAAACTGTTTTTT; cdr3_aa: CSAKRQGWEKLFF
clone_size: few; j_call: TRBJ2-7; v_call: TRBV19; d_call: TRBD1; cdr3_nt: TGTGCCAGTAGTATGGACAGGGAGAGCTCCTACGAGCAGTACTTC; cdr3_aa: CASSMDRESSYEQYF
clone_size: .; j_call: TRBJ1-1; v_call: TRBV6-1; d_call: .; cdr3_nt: TGTGCCAGCGCCCCCTTTCACGGGAACACTGAAGCTTTCTTT; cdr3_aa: CASAPFHGNTEAFF
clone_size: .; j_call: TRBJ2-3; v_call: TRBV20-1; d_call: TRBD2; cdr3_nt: TGCAGTGCTAGAGACCCCGACGCAGCGGGAGGTCAAGATACGCAGTATTTT; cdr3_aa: CSARDPDAAGGQDTQYF
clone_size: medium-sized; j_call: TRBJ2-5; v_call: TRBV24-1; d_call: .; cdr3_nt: TGTGCCACCAGTGATCCCGGACGGGGTCAAGAGACCCAGTACTTC; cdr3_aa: CATSDPGRGQETQYF
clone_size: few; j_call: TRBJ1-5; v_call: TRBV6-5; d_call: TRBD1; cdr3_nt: TGTGCCAGCAGTTACCCCCGACAGGGTAGGGGCAATCAGCCCCAGCATTTT; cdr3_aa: CASSYPRQGRGNQPQHF
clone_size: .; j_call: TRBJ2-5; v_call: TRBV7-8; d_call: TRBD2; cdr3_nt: TGTGCCAGCAGGTTCACTAGCGGGAGATCAGAGACCCAGTACTTC; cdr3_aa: CASRFTSGRSETQYF
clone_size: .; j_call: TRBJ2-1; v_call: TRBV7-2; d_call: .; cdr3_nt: TGTGCCAGCAGCTTAAGATACAATGAGCAGTTCTTC; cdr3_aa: CASSLRYNEQFF
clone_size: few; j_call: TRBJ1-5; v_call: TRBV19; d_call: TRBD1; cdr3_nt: TGTGCCAGTAGCTTAACGGGACAGGGAAATCAGCCCCAGCATTTT; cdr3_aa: CASSLTGQGNQPQHF
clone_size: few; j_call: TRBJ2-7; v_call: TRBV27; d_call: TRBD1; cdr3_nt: TGTGCCAGCAGTTTCAGTCTTAACAGGGGGCAATACGAGCAGTACTTC; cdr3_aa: CASSFSLNRGQYEQYF
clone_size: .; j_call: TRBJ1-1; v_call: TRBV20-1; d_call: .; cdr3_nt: TGCAGTGCTTGGCGGACGAACACTGAAGCTTTCTTT; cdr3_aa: CSAWRTNTEAFF
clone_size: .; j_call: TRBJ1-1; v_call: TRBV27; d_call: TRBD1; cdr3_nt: TGTGCCAGCAGTCCTCGATCCCCGGGACAGGGGATGAACACTGAAGCTTTCTTT; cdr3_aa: CASSPRSPGQGMNTEAFF
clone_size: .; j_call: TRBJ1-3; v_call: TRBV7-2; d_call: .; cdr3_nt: TGTGCCAGCAGCTTAGGAGCCGACTCTGGAAACACCATATATTTT; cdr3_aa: CASSLGADSGNTIYF
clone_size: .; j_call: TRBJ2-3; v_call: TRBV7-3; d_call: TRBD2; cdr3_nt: TGTGCCAGCAGCTTAGGTACTAGCGTAGATACGCAGTATTTT; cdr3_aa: CASSLGTSVDTQYF
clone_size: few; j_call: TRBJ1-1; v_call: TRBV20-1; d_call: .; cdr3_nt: TGCAGTGCGTTGGGGGGCAGGACGAACACTGAAGCTTTCTTT; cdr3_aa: CSALGGRTNTEAFF
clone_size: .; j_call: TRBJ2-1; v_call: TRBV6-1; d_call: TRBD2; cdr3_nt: TGTGCCAGCATACGTCCGGGGGGGGGGCGGAATGAGCAGTTCTTC; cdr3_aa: CASIRPGGGRNEQFF
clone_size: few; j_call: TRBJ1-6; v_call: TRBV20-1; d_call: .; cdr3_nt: TGCAGTGCTACCCAACCGGGACGGAGCTCCTATAATTCACCCCTCCACTTT; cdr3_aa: CSATQPGRSSYNSPLHF